What follows are 4 T cell receptor beta chains derived from one specimen sequenced in a study of tumor-infiltrating lymphocytes in primary liver carcinoma. The researchers obtained blood RNA from unsorted whole blood and also extracted germline DNA. TCR beta cDNA came from about 0.55 ug total RNA, primed with a constant-region primer. Three rounds of nested multiplex PCR with slightly modified ARM-PCR produced TCR beta libraries. Rounds one and two of PCR, each of approximately 11 cycles, were primed with TRBV1-TRBV30 forward primers and a C-beta reverse primer. TCRdb ran MiXCR on the multiplex PCR reads and lists one entry per CDR3 protein. The table lists approximately 330,000 distinct CDR3 sequences, roughly two thirds of them singletons. The source material was peripheral blood. The receptors were gathered from a man aged 35-49 years with primary liver carcinoma and hepatitis B virus infection.

The chain has TRBV2 and TRBJ2-1; a possible D gene is TRBD1 (6 bases). CDR1 and CDR2 from the germline V gene are SNHLY and FYNNEI. The CDR3 covers 13 residues. Trimming took 3 bases from V and 4 from J, leaving 7 bases between them. CDR3 in amino acids: CASSEDRYNEQFF. In DNA, the CDR3 is TGTGCCAGCAGTGAGGACAGATACAATGAGCAGTTCTTC.

The chain links TRBV6-5 to TRBJ2-7; possible D gene TRBD2, 6 bases. The CDR3 is 15 amino acids. Trimming removed 5 bases from V and 3 bases from J, with 17 bases in between. The germline gives CDR1 MNHEY, CDR2 SVGAGI. CDR3 residues: CASSQELGLVYEQYF. CDR3 nucleotide sequence: TGTGCCAGCAGTCAAGAATTGGGACTTGTCTACGAGCAGTACTTC.

The CDR3 coding sequence is TGTGCCAGCAGCCTCGGGACTAGCGGGAACTTGCAGGAGCAGTTCTTC. It codes for CASSLGTSGNLQEQFF. V gene TRBV5-6 combines with J gene TRBJ2-1; 13 bases fit TRBD2. CDR1 and CDR2 (germline): SGHDT, YYEEEE. CDR3 length equals 16 residues. The trim removed 4 bases at V and 10 bases at J, leaving 11 bases unmatched. The variable domain in full, completed from reference TRBV5-6 and TRBJ2-1, reads DAGVTQSPTHLIKTRGQQVTLRCSPKSGHDTVSWYQQALGQGPQFIFQYYEEEERQRGNFPDRFSGHQFPNYSSELNVNALLLGDSALYLCASSLGTSGNLQEQFFGPGTRLTVL.

This clonotype was seen many times. The chain uses TRBV6-2 or TRBV6-3 and TRBJ2-2; 8 nucleotides align to TRBD2. V dropped 7 bases and J dropped 5; count of bases not matched to a gene: 6. This CDR3 has 14 amino acids. Germline-derived CDR1 and CDR2 are MNHEY and SVGEGT. CDR3 bases: TGTGCCAGCAACGACGCGGGGGGAACCGGGGAGCTGTTTTTT. The encoded protein is CASNDAGGTGELFF.